A single T cell receptor (beta chain) is shown here with its context. Its cognate antigen is unknown. Germline CDR1 reads SGHTA; CDR2 reads FQGNSA. Trimming cost V 4 bases and J 7 bases; bases outside gene matches: 6. The CDR3 has 14 residues. TCRdb re-analysed the RT-PCR reads in MiXCR, keeping a single row per CDR3 protein. In the table there are fewer than 550,000 distinct CDR3 sequences, about 25% of which are singletons. This sample was included in a study of response to subunit inactivated influenza vaccine. Study-level results: Every seasonal influenza vaccination brings in few new T cells, the authors suggested.

This chain uses TRBV7-2 with TRBJ2-1; 8 nucleotides match TRBD2. The sequence derives from a man aged 45 to 65 who received an inactivated influenza vaccine. The source material was CD4+ T cells sorted from PBMCs, sampled more than 4 days after vaccination. This CDR3 reads CASSSLVAGNEQFF. For the CDR3, the DNA is TGTGCCAGCAGCTCCCTCGTAGCGGGGAATGAGCAGTTCTTC.